One T cell receptor beta chain is described in this entry. Its antigen is not known. From the RACE reads, TCRdb called clonotypes with MiXCR, one entry per CDR3 protein. This table has around 190,000 distinct CDR3 sequences, approximately 20% appearing once. Time point meaning: patch test 1, 2 weeks after DPC sensitization. Treatment reported: therapeutic diphenylcyclopropenone sensitization with weekly scalp DPC. This entry belongs to a study of human T cells and chemical hapten exposure. Study as a whole: Sensitization employed 2% DPC on about 2 cm by about 2 cm of upper inner arm skin. Study-wide findings and caveats: Relative to control repertoires, expanded TCRs gave rise to significantly more large CDR3 similarity clusters. TCRs whose frequency exceeded 1 in 1000 remained the same following DPC sensitization.

The V gene lost 11 bases and the J gene lost 1 base, with 12 bases spanning the gap. Germline V gene lookup returns CDR1 MNHEY and CDR2 SMNVEV (reference sequence). CDR3 length equals 12 residues. The V call is TRBV27, the J call TRBJ2-7, with no clear D. This TCR was recovered from a woman in her fifties or sixties with alopecia areata. Some clones in this sample may be carry-over from other donors' samples. The sample here was whole blood, taken in connection with sensitization to the hapten diphenylcyclopropenone (DPC). The CDR3 here is CAPNVSSYEQYF. The CDR3 DNA follows: TGTGCCCCGAATGTCTCTTCCTACGAGCAGTACTTC.